This T cell receptor beta chain came from a study of CD8 T cells in ankylosing spondylitis. The CDR3 length is 14 residues. From germline, CDR1 is SGHAT and CDR2 FQNNGV. Germline trimming cut 3 bases from V and 8 bases from J; bases unmatched to any gene: 5. Study observations and caveats: Blood of patients with ankylosing spondylitis appeared to be characterized by a TCR beta motif of eight highly homologous variants. CD8+ by phenotype, disease-linked clones were relatively rare in peripheral blood. Some of the motif variants had earlier been found in reactive arthritis patients' fluid and blood.

A remark on this clonotype: The antigen remains unidentified.

Quantitative molecular-barcoded 5'-RACE generated the TCR beta libraries. TCRdb itself ran the 5' RACE reads through MiXCR, one entry per CDR3 protein. The sample shows approximately 150,000 distinct CDR3 sequences, just over 9.5% of them seen only once. The chain couples TRBV11-2 to TRBJ2-1, with 9 bases matching TRBD2. This TCR was recovered from a female donor with ankylosing spondylitis or in good health (not recorded which). What was sequenced was blood, either unsorted or a sorted T cell fraction (not recorded which). The CDR3 DNA sequence: TGTGCCAGCAGCTTGGATAGCGGGGGAGATGAGCAGTTCTTC. The encoded protein is CASSLDSGGDEQFF.